This T cell receptor beta chain was recovered during a study of cytomegalovirus exposure and HLA in healthy donors. Primers: 60 Vbeta forward and 13 Jbeta reverse. Data came from immunoSEQ multiplex PCR; TCRdb stores just in-frame clones and leaves some out. The sample holds approximately 150,000 clones; about four fifths are singletons and the top ten take around 7.2%. Germline CDR1 and CDR2: LGHNA and YSLEER. The CDR3 has 17 residues. With 1 base clipped from V and 2 bases from J, the junction kept 10 bases outside the gene matches. V usage is TRBV4-3 and J usage is TRBJ1-2, with 7 nucleotides matching TRBD1. The receptor was isolated from a man aged 25-40 years in good health and CMV-seropositive. Sequencing was done on a sample of PBMCs. The CDR3 spells CASSQGARGRGNYGYTF. Written as DNA, the CDR3 is TGCGCCAGCAGCCAAGGGGCGAGGGGGCGCGGGAACTATGGCTACACCTTC.